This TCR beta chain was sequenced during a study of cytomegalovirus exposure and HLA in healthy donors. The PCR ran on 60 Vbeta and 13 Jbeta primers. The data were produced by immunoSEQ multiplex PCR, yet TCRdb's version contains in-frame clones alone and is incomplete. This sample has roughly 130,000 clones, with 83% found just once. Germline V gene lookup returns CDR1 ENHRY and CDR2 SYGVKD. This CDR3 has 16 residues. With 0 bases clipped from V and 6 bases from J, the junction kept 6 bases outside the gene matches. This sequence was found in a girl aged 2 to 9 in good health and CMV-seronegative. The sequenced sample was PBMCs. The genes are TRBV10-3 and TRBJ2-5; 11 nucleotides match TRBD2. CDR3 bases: TGTGCCATCAGTGAGTCGGCTAGCGGGGGGTCCCAGACCCAGTACTTC. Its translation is CAISESASGGSQTQYF.